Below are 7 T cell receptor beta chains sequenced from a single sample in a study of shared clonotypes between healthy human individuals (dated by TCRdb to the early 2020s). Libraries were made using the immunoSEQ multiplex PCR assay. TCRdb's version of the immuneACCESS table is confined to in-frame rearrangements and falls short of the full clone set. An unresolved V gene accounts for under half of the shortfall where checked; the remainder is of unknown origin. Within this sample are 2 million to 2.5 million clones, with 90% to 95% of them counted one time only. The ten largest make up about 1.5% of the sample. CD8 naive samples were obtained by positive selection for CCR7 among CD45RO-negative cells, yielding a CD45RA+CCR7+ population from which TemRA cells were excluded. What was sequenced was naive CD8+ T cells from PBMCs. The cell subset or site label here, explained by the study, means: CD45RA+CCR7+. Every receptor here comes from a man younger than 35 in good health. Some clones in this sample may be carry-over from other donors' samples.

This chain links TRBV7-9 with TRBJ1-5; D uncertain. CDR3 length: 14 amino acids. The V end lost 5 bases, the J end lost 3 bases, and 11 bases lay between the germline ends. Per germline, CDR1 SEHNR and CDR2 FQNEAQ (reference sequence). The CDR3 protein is CASSHGGLNQPQHF. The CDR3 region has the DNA TGTGCCAGCAGCCACGGAGGTCTCAATCAGCCCCAGCATTTT.

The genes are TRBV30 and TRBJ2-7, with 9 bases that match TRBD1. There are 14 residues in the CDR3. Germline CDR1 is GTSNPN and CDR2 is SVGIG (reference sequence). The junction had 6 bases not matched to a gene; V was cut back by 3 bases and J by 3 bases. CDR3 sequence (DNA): TGTGCCTGGAGAGACAGGGGGGGGCACTACGAGCAGTACTTC. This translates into CAWRDRGGHYEQYF.

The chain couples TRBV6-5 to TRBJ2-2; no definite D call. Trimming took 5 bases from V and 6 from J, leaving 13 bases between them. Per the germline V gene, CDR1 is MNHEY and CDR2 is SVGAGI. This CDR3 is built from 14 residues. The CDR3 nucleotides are TGTGCCAGCAGTCGCCTACCAGTTTCCGGGGAGCTGTTTTTT. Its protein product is CASSRLPVSGELFF.

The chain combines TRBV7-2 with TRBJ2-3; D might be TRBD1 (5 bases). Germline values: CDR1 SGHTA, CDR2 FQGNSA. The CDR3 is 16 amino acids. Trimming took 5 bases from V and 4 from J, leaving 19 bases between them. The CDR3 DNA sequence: TGTGCCAGCAGCCCCAACCCGACCAGGGAACCAGATACGCAGTATTTT. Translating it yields CASSPNPTREPDTQYF.

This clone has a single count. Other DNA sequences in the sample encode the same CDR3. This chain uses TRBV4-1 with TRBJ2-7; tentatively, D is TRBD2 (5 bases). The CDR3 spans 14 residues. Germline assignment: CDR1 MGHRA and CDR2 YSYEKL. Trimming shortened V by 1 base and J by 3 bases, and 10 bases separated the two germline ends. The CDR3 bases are TGCGCCAGCAGCCAAGTATCCGGGGACTACGAGCAGTACTTC. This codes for CASSQVSGDYEQYF.

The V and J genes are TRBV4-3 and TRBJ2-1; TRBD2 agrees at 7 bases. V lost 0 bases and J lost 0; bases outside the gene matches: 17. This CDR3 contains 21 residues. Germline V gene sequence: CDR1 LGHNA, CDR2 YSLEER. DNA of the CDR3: TGCGCCAGCAGCCAAGAAGGCGGGAGCGCTAGCGCCCAGGTCTCCTACAATGAGCAGTTCTTC. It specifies CASSQEGGSASAQVSYNEQFF.

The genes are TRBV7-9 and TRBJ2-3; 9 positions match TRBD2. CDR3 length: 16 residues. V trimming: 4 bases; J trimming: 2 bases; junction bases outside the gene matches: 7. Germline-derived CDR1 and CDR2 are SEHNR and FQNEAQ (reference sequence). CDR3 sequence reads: CASSSPLAGITDTQYF. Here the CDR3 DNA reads TGTGCCAGCAGCTCGCCCCTAGCGGGGATCACAGATACGCAGTATTTT.